This T cell receptor (beta chain) stems from a study of cytomegalovirus exposure and HLA in healthy donors. Study-level findings and limits: Later analysis showed most CMV-associated TCR beta chains appearing HLA-restricted.

A multiplex PCR was run with 60 Vbeta primers and 13 Jbeta primers. Libraries were prepared by immunoSEQ multiplex PCR; TCRdb keeps only in-frame clonotypes and omits some of them. The table lists over 100,000 clones, 74% of them singletons. V dropped 2 bases and J dropped 0; count of bases not matched to a gene: 3. The CDR3 extends over 15 amino acids. Germline V gene sequence: CDR1 SGHRS, CDR2 YFSETQ. A note on this clone: What it binds is not known. This CDR3 is also generated by other DNA sequences in the sample.

The rearrangement links TRBV5-1 to TRBJ2-3; 7 bases are a match to TRBD2. The receptor comes from a human donor in good health. The sample consisted of PBMCs. CDR3 loop: CASSLGGGSTDTQYF. CDR3 in DNA: TGCGCCAGCAGCTTAGGCGGGGGAAGCACAGATACGCAGTATTTT.